A single T cell receptor beta chain is shown here with its context. Its antigen is not identified. This sample stems from a study of cytomegalovirus exposure and HLA in healthy donors. Study-level points and caveats: In all likelihood, a cluster of highly shared sequence variants was a sequencing artifact.

Germline-derived CDR1 and CDR2 are SNHLY and FYNNEI. The CDR3 has 14 amino acids. Trimming removed 7 bases from V and 4 bases from J, with 16 bases in between. PCR primers comprised 60 Vbeta and 13 Jbeta primers. Measured with immunoSEQ multiplex PCR; TCRdb has only the in-frame clones, and not every one. The sample yields 100,000 to 150,000 clones, over 70% seen once. Sequencing input: PBMCs. The chain carries TRBV2 and TRBJ1-2, with D perhaps matching TRBD1 (6 bases). The origin of this receptor is a woman aged 40 to 49 in good health and CMV-seronegative. The CDR3 is CASIRGGAGYGYTF. In DNA, the CDR3 is TGTGCCAGCATTCGGGGGGGGGCGGGCTATGGCTACACCTTC.